Here is one T cell receptor (beta chain) with its context. The data originate from a study of blood T cell repertoires in COVID-19. Overall study: The United States, Italy and Spain were the sources of the acute and convalescent COVID-19 samples. The analysed material was cDNA or gDNA that came from T cells, B-cell-depleted T cells, or PBMCs.

Original handling: Estimates of nucleated cell counts were drawn from the amplification of reference gene primers. Sequencing used immunoSEQ multiplex PCR; TCRdb keeps in-frame clones, though not all of them. The V and J calls and the clone size are those of that table, but D and trimming were determined from the DNA. The sample carries roughly 100,000 clones, more than 80% recorded once. J was trimmed by 10 bases and V by 2 bases; bases with no gene match: 6. This CDR3 region has 13 residues. Germline V gene lookup returns CDR1 SGDLS and CDR2 YYNGEE. Sequences were obtained from peripheral blood. The rearrangement joins TRBV9 to TRBJ2-7; 10 bases align to TRBD1. The clonotype comes from a woman between 70 and 85 years old with acute or convalescent COVID-19. This chain's CDR3 is CASSVGTGDRQYF. The CDR3 nucleotides read TGTGCCAGCAGCGTTGGGACAGGGGATCGCCAGTACTTC.